Below are 3 T cell receptor beta chains sequenced from a single sample in a study of T cell responses to AZD1222 COVID-19 vaccine. Assay: immunoSEQ multiplex PCR; the TCRdb copy retains only in-frame clones and omits some. The table lists some 120,000 clones, 93% of them singletons, with about 0.91% in the top ten. Sequenced here: peripheral blood, sampled on day 0 of AZD1222 vaccination. These receptors were obtained from an adult in good health.

This clone was seen only once. The chain has TRBV6-5 and TRBJ1-1, with 7 positions matching TRBD1. The V gene's germline CDR1 is MNHEY and CDR2 SVGAGI. The CDR3 consists of 14 residues. V lost 7 bases and J lost 0; bases outside the gene matches: 5. The CDR3 reads CASTRGQMNTEAFF. The DNA of the CDR3 is TGTGCCAGCACTAGGGGACAGATGAACACTGAAGCTTTCTTT.

This clone occurred once. The chain recombines TRBV4-1 with TRBJ2-1; 10 positions agree with TRBD2. The CDR3 length is 17 residues. Germline trimming cut 3 bases from V and 6 bases from J; bases unmatched to any gene: 11. Germline assignment: CDR1 MGHRA and CDR2 YSYEKL. CDR3 region: CASSHHLQLAGINEQFF. The CDR3, as DNA: TGCGCCAGCAGCCACCACCTCCAACTAGCGGGGATCAATGAGCAGTTCTTC.

The rearrangement links TRBV10-3 to TRBJ2-5; D remains ambiguous. The CDR3 covers 14 residues. The V and J ends lost 7 bases and 5 bases respectively, with 17 bases between them. CDR1 is ENHRY, CDR2 SYGVKD, per germline. The chain's CDR3 is CAINPGQRGETQYF. The CDR3 nucleotides are TGTGCCATCAACCCTGGGCAGCGTGGGGAGACCCAGTACTTC.